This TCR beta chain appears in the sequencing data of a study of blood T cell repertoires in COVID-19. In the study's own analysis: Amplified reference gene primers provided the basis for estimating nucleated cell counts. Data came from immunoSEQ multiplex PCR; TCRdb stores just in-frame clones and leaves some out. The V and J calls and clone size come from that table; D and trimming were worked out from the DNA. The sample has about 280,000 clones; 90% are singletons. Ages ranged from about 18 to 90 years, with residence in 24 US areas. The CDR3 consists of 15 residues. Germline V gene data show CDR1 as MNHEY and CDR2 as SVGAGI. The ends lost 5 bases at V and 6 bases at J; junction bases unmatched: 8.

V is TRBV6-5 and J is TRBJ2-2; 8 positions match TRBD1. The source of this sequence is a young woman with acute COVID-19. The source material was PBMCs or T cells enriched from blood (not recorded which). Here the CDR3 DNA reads TGTGCCAGCAGTACCAGACAGGGGTGGTCCGGGGAGCTGTTTTTT. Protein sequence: CASSTRQGWSGELFF.